These 14 T cell receptor beta chains originate from one sample sequenced in a study of blood T cell repertoires in COVID-19. Libraries were prepared by immunoSEQ multiplex PCR; TCRdb keeps only in-frame clonotypes and omits some of them. The sample yields some 88,000 clones, approximately 83% seen once. Sequences were obtained from peripheral blood. Receptor source: a man aged 55 to 70 with acute or convalescent COVID-19.

The rearrangement joins TRBV6-6 to TRBJ1-5, with 7 bases fitting TRBD1. The CDR3 spans 17 residues. With 5 bases clipped from V and 4 bases from J, the junction kept 14 bases outside the gene matches. The germline CDR1 and CDR2 sequences are MNHNY and SVGAGI (reference sequence). The CDR3: CASSPAETGVHNQPQHF. CDR3 DNA: TGTGCCAGCAGTCCCGCCGAAACAGGGGTTCATAATCAGCCCCAGCATTTT.

The rearrangement joins TRBV29-1 to TRBJ1-5, with 11 bases identical to TRBD1. CDR3 length: 13 amino acids. Looked up from germline, CDR1 is SQVTM and CDR2 is ANQGSEA. The junction had 7 bases not matched to a gene; V was cut back by 4 bases and J by 11 bases. Written as DNA, the CDR3 is TGCAGCGTTGGGGGACAGGGGGGGACAGCCCAGCATTTT. Translated, it gives CSVGGQGGTAQHF.

This chain connects TRBV18 to TRBJ2-5; perhaps TRBD2 as D (5 bases). The CDR3 has 15 amino acids. V dropped 2 bases and J dropped 4 bases, with 14 bases sitting between them. Germline lookup yields CDR1 KGHSH and CDR2 LQKENI. This CDR3 is CASSPGVPGLETQYF. The CDR3 DNA reads TGTGCCAGCTCACCAGGTGTCCCGGGATTAGAGACCCAGTACTTC.

This chain joins TRBV7-6 and TRBJ1-4, with TRBD1 matching over 8 bases. Looked up from germline, CDR1 is SGHVS and CDR2 is FNYEAQ. V was clipped by 5 bases and J by 10 bases; unmatched bases: 9. The CDR3 runs to 14 residues. CDR3: CASSRQNTGGKLFF. The CDR3 coding sequence is TGTGCCAGCAGCCGACAAAACACAGGGGGAAAACTGTTTTTT.

The chain employs TRBV5-6 and TRBJ1-2, with D maybe TRBD1 (5 bases). The CDR3 is 14 residues long. Germline-derived CDR1 and CDR2 are SGHDT and YYEEEE. The V and J ends lost 0 bases and 5 bases respectively, with 11 bases between them. The CDR3 DNA reads TGTGCCAGCAGCTTGGACCCGGGGACTTATGGCTACACCTTC. It yields the protein CASSLDPGTYGYTF.

The chain couples TRBV4-2 to TRBJ2-1; 13 nucleotides match TRBD2. With V trimmed by 3 bases and J by 8 bases, 13 bases remained unmatched. Per germline, CDR1 LGHNA and CDR2 YNFKEQ. This CDR3 has 18 residues. DNA of the CDR3: TGTGCCAGCAGCCACATATTACCGGGACTAGCGGGATTTGATGAGCAGTTCTTC. It specifies CASSHILPGLAGFDEQFF.

V gene TRBV5-1 combines with J gene TRBJ1-1; a possible D gene is TRBD1 (5 bases). Trimming cost V 4 bases and J 3 bases, with 16 bases left between them. CDR3 length: 15 amino acids. Germline CDR1 is SGHRS and CDR2 is YFSETQ. CDR3 region: CASSPFRVDDTEAFF. DNA of the CDR3: TGCGCCAGCAGCCCCTTCAGGGTGGATGACACTGAAGCTTTCTTT.

This chain uses TRBV5-1 with TRBJ2-2; 10 nucleotides agree with TRBD2. The length of the CDR3 is 17 residues. V shed 0 bases and J 4 bases; nucleotides not matched to a gene: 6. Per the germline V gene, CDR1 is SGHRS and CDR2 is YFSETQ. CDR3 DNA sequence: TGCGCCAGCAGCTTGGAAGCGGGGGGGCCCGGCACCGGGGAGCTGTTTTTT. Protein: CASSLEAGGPGTGELFF. Filled out from reference TRBV5-1 and TRBJ2-2, the complete variable domain reads KAGVTQTPRYLIKTRGQQVTLSCSPISGHRSVSWYQQTPGQGLQFLFEYFSETQRNKGNFPGRFSGRQFSNSRSEMNVSTLELGDSALYLCASSLEAGGPGTGELFFGEGSRLTVL.

The chain has TRBV4-1 and TRBJ2-7, with 11 bases lining up with TRBD1. Germline V gene data show CDR1 as MGHRA and CDR2 as YSYEKL. The CDR3 spans 17 residues. The V gene end was trimmed by 0 bases and the J gene end by 3 bases; junction bases not matched to a gene: 7. In DNA form, the CDR3 reads TGCGCCAGCAGCCAAGAAGAGTCGGGACAGGGGGTCTACGAGCAGTACTTC. Protein: CASSQEESGQGVYEQYF.

The rearrangement joins TRBV3-1 (or the pseudogene TRBV3-2) to TRBJ1-2, with D possibly matching TRBD1 (5 bases). CDR1 and CDR2 (germline): LGHDT, YNNKEL (reference sequence). The CDR3 has 14 amino acids. Between the trimmed V and J ends, which lost 1 base and 7 bases, there was a span of 13 bases. CDR3 protein: CASSQVQGSSGYTF. CDR3 nucleotide sequence: TGTGCCAGCAGCCAAGTTCAGGGTTCAAGTGGCTACACCTTC.

The J gene is TRBJ1-6, the V gene TRBV7-2; D uncertain. The CDR3 spans 14 residues. The germline V gene has CDR1 SGHTA and CDR2 FQGNSA. V was trimmed by 0 bases and J by 10 bases, leaving 10 bases between them. CDR3 sequence reads: CASSLAGWESPLHF. The CDR3 DNA follows: TGTGCCAGCAGCTTAGCAGGGTGGGAGTCACCCCTCCACTTT. Complete variable domain (other parts from reference TRBV7-2 and TRBJ1-6): GAGVSQSPSNKVTEKGKDVELRCDPISGHTALYWYRQSLGQGLEFLIYFQGNSAPDKSGLPSDRFSAERTGGSVSTLTIQRTQQEDSAVYLCASSLAGWESPLHFGNGTRLTVT.

This clone was counted between two and nine times. V and J are TRBV5-1 and TRBJ2-2; TRBD2 aligns across 13 bases. Germline-derived CDR1 and CDR2 are SGHRS and YFSETQ. Unmatched junction bases numbered 3, after V lost 4 bases and J lost 3 bases. The CDR3 runs 16 residues. In DNA form, the CDR3 reads TGCGCCAGCAGCCTGACTAGCGGGGGGTACACCGGGGAGCTGTTTTTT. As protein: CASSLTSGGYTGELFF.

J is TRBJ2-7 and V is TRBV5-1; a possible D gene is TRBD1 (7 bases). Trimming removed 7 bases at V and 3 bases at J, with 14 bases between. The CDR3 sequence is 13 residues long. CDR1 and CDR2 from the germline V gene are SGHRS and YFSETQ. The DNA for the CDR3 is TGCGCCAGCTCTAGGCAGGGGGGCTACGAGCAGTACTTC. Translated: CASSRQGGYEQYF.

The CDR3 region is CASSRQGTYSNQPQHF. The CDR3 coding sequence is TGTGCCAGCTCACGGCAGGGAACTTATAGCAATCAGCCCCAGCATTTT. The chain joins TRBV18 to TRBJ1-5, with a tentative D call TRBD1 (5 bases). The V end lost 4 bases, the J end lost 0 bases, and 13 bases lay between the germline ends. Germline CDR1 is KGHSH and CDR2 is LQKENI. The CDR3 is made up of 16 amino acids.